This T cell receptor (beta chain) was retrieved from a study of cytomegalovirus exposure and HLA in healthy donors. Broader study findings: The dataset shows that most TCR sequences were rare, while some public TCRs occurred in many donors. Within the approximately 120 validation repertoires, first-cohort TCR clusters tended to co-occur, according to a later analysis. The study put some 160 TCR beta chains on its list as cytomegalovirus-associated. Reportedly, cytomegalovirus status was diagnosed with high sensitivity and specificity.

The method was immunoSEQ multiplex PCR; TCRdb's version includes in-frame clones alone and lacks a portion of them. The sample carries some 130,000 clones, approximately 84% recorded once. To note about this clone: Its cognate antigen is unknown.

Sequences were obtained from PBMCs. This sequence originates from a man aged 25-40 years in good health and CMV-seropositive.

The CDR3 region has the DNA TGTGCCAGCAGCTTAGTGGGCGGGGGGTGGTCCGAGCAGTACTTC. Protein: CASSLVGGGWSEQYF. The chain employs TRBV7-2 and TRBJ2-7; 8 nucleotides agree with TRBD2. Germline V gene sequence: CDR1 SGHTA, CDR2 FQGNSA. This CDR3 comprises 15 residues. V was clipped by 1 base and J by 6 bases; unmatched bases: 8.